This entry lists 16 T cell receptor beta chains sequenced from one sample in a study of cytomegalovirus exposure and HLA in healthy donors. With 60 Vbeta and 13 Jbeta primers, the PCR was carried out. The table came from immunoSEQ multiplex PCR; TCRdb's copy has only in-frame clones and leaves some out. The sample has about 180,000 clones, around 82% seen once; the top ten hold 2% to 3%. The sample taken for sequencing was PBMCs. These receptor sequences come from a woman in her thirties in good health and CMV-seropositive.

The chain recombines TRBV28 with TRBJ1-3, with D hard to call. Germline assignment: CDR1 MDHEN and CDR2 SYDVKM. V was shortened by 10 bases and J by 4 bases, with 23 bases between the two germline ends. The CDR3 totals 16 residues. The chain's CDR3 is CATVSGGSVEGNTIYF. The DNA for the CDR3 is TGTGCCACCGTGTCTGGCGGCAGCGTCGAAGGAAACACCATATATTTT.

The rearrangement uses TRBV5-6 and TRBJ2-6, with 7 bases lining up with TRBD1. Germline CDR1 reads SGHDT; CDR2 reads YYEEEE. This CDR3 has 15 amino acids. The trim removed 2 bases at V and 4 bases at J, leaving 3 bases unmatched. This CDR3 is CASSLQGNGANVLTF. CDR3 nucleotides: TGTGCCAGCAGCTTACAGGGGAACGGGGCCAACGTCCTGACTTTC.

The CDR3 region is CASSLDEYRLGEQFF. The CDR3 DNA reads as TGTGCCAGCAGCTTAGATGAGTACAGGTTGGGTGAGCAGTTCTTC. The chain combines TRBV11-2 with TRBJ2-1; D may be TRBD1 (5 bases). Per the germline V gene, CDR1 is SGHAT and CDR2 is FQNNGV. Trimming pared 0 bases from V and 9 bases from J, leaving 15 bases between. The CDR3 extends over 15 amino acids.

The rearrangement links TRBV7-8 to TRBJ2-1; the D gene is possibly TRBD2 (5 bases). Germline lookup yields CDR1 SGHVS and CDR2 FQNEAQ. The CDR3 is 19 amino acids. Between the trimmed V and J ends, which lost 4 bases and 10 bases, there was a span of 32 bases. In DNA form, the CDR3 reads TGTGCCAGCAGCTCCCGTGGGGTAGTGCTAGCAGGTCCCTTCGACGAGCAGTTCTTC. Its translation is CASSSRGVVLAGPFDEQFF.

This chain uses TRBV5-1 with TRBJ2-1, with TRBD1 identical over 8 bases. V shed 5 bases and J 3 bases; nucleotides not matched to a gene: 10. This CDR3 spans 16 amino acids. CDR1 and CDR2 from the germline V gene are SGHRS and YFSETQ. CDR3 bases: TGCGCCAGCAGTGTGTTAGGGACAGGAGACTACAATGAGCAGTTCTTC. This encodes CASSVLGTGDYNEQFF.

The chain joins TRBV6-1 to TRBJ1-1, with D unresolved. V lost 3 bases, J lost 2 bases, and 7 bases lay in between. Germline V CDR1 and CDR2: MNHNS, SASEGT. The CDR3 totals 13 residues. CDR3 amino acids: CASSDNLNTEAFF. The CDR3 nucleotides read TGTGCCAGCAGTGATAATCTAAACACTGAAGCTTTCTTT.

This clone was seen a single time. This sequence joins TRBV30 and TRBJ2-7, with D tentatively TRBD2 (6 bases). Looked up from germline, CDR1 is GTSNPN and CDR2 is SVGIG (reference sequence). Between the trimmed V and J ends, which lost 3 bases and 7 bases, there was a span of 16 bases. There are 13 residues in the CDR3. The CDR3 DNA follows: TGTGCCTGGAGGCAAGCGGGTCCAAGGGAGCAGTACTTC. It translates to CAWRQAGPREQYF.

The V call is TRBV15, the J call TRBJ2-1, with 8 bases fitting TRBD2. The CDR3 has 14 residues. V shed 8 bases, J shed 8 bases, and the junction held 11 bases outside the gene matches. Germline V gives CDR1 LNHNV, CDR2 YYDKDF (reference sequence). CDR3 DNA: TGTGCCACCGCACGAGCGGGGGCACATTATGAGCAGTTCTTC. Protein: CATARAGAHYEQFF.

The gene calls are TRBV2 and TRBJ1-6; TRBD1 might be the D (5 bases). The CDR3 covers 13 residues. Germline CDR1 reads SNHLY; CDR2 reads FYNNEI. V lost 4 bases, J lost 7 bases, and 8 bases lay in between. CDR3 in amino acids: CASSGRQNSPLHF. CDR3 DNA: TGTGCCAGCAGTGGCAGACAGAATTCACCCCTCCACTTT.

The V gene is TRBV9, the J gene TRBJ1-1; 9 bases are shared with TRBD1. The V gene end was trimmed by 4 bases and the J gene end by 5 bases; junction bases not matched to a gene: 6. The CDR3 consists of 14 residues. CDR1 and CDR2 from the germline V gene are SGDLS and YYNGEE. CDR3 in DNA: TGTGCCAGCAGCCCGACAGGGGGTAGTACTGAAGCTTTCTTT. This codes for CASSPTGGSTEAFF.

The gene calls are TRBV28 and TRBJ2-1, with D possibly matching TRBD1 (7 bases). Germline lookup yields CDR1 MDHEN and CDR2 SYDVKM. The CDR3 spans 13 residues. V dropped 6 bases and J dropped 8 bases, with 14 bases sitting between them. Here the CDR3 reads CASRETGRHEQFF. The CDR3 DNA is TGTGCCAGCAGGGAGACAGGGAGGCATGAGCAGTTCTTC.

This clone has just one count. V gene TRBV7-9 combines with J gene TRBJ1-5; D perhaps matches TRBD1 (6 bases). V lost 5 bases and J lost 2, with 13 bases in between. The V gene's germline CDR1 is SEHNR and CDR2 FQNEAQ (reference sequence). This CDR3 has 15 residues. CDR3 in amino acids: CASSPREGGNQPQHF. CDR3 in DNA: TGTGCCAGCAGCCCCCGCGAGGGGGGCAATCAGCCCCAGCATTTT.

The chain couples TRBV28 to TRBJ1-2; 7 bases match TRBD1. Germline V gene data show CDR1 as MDHEN and CDR2 as SYDVKM. The CDR3 length is 13 residues. V shed 6 bases and J 8 bases; nucleotides not matched to a gene: 9. The CDR3, as DNA: TGTGCCAGCAGGGACCGGGGGACAGCCGGCTACACCTTC. Its translation is CASRDRGTAGYTF.

This clone was found once. This chain connects TRBV5-6 to TRBJ1-5; a possible D gene is TRBD1 (5 bases). Trimming left V 5 bases short and J 2 bases short, with 11 bases between. Germline assignment: CDR1 SGHDT and CDR2 YYEEEE. The CDR3 contains 14 residues. CDR3 sequence (DNA): TGTGCCAGCAGTAATTGGGGGGGCAATCAGCCCCAGCATTTT. Encoded protein: CASSNWGGNQPQHF.

The chain employs TRBV5-8 and TRBJ1-5; 10 bases map to TRBD1. J gave up 6 bases and V 1 base, and 7 bases lay outside the gene matches. Per germline, CDR1 SGHTS and CDR2 YDEGEE. There are 16 residues in the CDR3. The chain's CDR3 is CASSLWLGQGTQPQHF. For the CDR3, the DNA is TGTGCCAGCAGCTTGTGGTTGGGACAGGGGACTCAGCCCCAGCATTTT.

The chain uses TRBV30 and TRBJ1-4; D call uncertain. The ends were cut back, 0 bases at V and 6 bases at J, with 14 bases in the middle. Germline CDR1 and CDR2: GTSNPN and SVGIG (reference sequence). CDR3 length equals 15 residues. CDR3 sequence: CAWSVLHTSHEKLFF. For the CDR3, the DNA is TGTGCCTGGAGTGTACTACACACCTCCCATGAAAAACTGTTTTTT.